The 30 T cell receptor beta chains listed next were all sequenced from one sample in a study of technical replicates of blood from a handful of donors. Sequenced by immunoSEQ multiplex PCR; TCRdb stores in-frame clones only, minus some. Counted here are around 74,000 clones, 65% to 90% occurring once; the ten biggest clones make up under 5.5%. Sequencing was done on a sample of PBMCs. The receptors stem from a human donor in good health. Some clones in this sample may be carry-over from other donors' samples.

The CDR3 loop reads CASSVDLTQEQYF. CDR3 coding DNA: TGTGCCAGCAGCGTAGACCTGACACAGGAGCAGTACTTC. The chain uses TRBV9 and TRBJ2-7; D gene unclear. In germline, CDR1 is SGDLS, CDR2 YYNGEE. V shed 0 bases and J shed 7 bases, with 11 bases lying between them. This CDR3 is built from 13 residues.

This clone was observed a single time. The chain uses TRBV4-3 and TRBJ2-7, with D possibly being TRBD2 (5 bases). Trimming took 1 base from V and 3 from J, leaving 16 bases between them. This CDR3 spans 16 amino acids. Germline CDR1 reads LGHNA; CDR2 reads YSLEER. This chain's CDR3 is CASSQVERPNRYEQYF. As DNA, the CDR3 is TGCGCCAGCAGCCAAGTCGAGCGGCCGAACCGCTACGAGCAGTACTTC.

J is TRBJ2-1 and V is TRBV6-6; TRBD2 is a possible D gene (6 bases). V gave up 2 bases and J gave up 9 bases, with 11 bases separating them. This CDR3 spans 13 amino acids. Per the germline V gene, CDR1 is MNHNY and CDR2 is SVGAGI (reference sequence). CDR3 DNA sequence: TGTGCCAGCAGTTACACGACTAGGGCTGAGCAGTTCTTC. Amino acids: CASSYTTRAEQFF.

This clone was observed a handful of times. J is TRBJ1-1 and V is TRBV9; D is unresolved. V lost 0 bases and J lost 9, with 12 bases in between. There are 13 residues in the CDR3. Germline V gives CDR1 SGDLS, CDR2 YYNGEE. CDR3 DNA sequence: TGTGCCAGCAGCGTAGAGAAGGCAGGTAAAGCTTTCTTT. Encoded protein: CASSVEKAGKAFF.

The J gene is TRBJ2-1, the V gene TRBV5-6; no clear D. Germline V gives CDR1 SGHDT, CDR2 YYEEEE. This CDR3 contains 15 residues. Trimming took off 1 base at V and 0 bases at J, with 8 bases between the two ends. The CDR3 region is CASSLRSSSYNEQFF. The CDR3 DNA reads TGTGCCAGCAGCTTGAGGAGTAGCTCCTACAATGAGCAGTTCTTC.

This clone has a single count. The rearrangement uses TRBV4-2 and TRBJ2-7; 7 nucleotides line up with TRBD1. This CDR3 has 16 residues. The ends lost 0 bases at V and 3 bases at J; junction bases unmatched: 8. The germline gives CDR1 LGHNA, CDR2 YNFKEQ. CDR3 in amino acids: CASSQEPRGNIYEQYF. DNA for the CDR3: TGTGCCAGCAGCCAAGAACCCAGGGGGAATATCTACGAGCAGTACTTC.

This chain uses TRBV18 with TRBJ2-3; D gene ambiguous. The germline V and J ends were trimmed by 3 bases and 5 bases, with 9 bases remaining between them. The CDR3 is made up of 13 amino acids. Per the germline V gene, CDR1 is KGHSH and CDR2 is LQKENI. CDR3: CASSPLAVDTQYF. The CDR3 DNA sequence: TGTGCCAGCTCACCTTTGGCTGTAGATACGCAGTATTTT.

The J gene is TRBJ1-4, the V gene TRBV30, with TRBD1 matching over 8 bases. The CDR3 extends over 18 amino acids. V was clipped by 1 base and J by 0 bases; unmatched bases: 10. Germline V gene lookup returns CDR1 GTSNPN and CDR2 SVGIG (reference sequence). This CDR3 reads CAWSGTGRIYATNEKLFF. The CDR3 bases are TGTGCCTGGAGTGGGACAGGGAGAATTTATGCAACTAATGAAAAACTGTTTTTT.

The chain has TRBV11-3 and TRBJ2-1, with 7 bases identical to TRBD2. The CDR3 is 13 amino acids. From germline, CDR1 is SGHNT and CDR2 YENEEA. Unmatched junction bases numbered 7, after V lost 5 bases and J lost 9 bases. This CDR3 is CASSVTSSSEQFF. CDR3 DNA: TGTGCCAGCAGCGTGACTAGCAGCAGTGAGCAGTTCTTC.

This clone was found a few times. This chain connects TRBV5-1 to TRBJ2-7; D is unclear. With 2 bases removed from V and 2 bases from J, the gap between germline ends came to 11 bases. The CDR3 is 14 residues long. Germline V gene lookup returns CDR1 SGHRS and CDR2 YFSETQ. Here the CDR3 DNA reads TGCGCCAGCAGCTTAGACGGCGGCACCTACGAGCAGTACTTC. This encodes CASSLDGGTYEQYF.

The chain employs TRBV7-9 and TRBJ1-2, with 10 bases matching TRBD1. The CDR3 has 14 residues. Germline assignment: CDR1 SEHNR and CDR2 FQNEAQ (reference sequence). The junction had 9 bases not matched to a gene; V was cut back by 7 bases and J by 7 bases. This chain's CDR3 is CASTPGQGRFGYTF. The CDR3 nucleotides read TGTGCCAGCACCCCGGGACAGGGGCGATTTGGCTACACCTTC.

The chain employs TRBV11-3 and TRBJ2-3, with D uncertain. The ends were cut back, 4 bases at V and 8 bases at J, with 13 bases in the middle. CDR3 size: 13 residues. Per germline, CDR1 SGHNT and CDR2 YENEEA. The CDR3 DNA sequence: TGTGCCAGCAGCTCTAGAGGAACGGCTACGCAGTATTTT. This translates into CASSSRGTATQYF.

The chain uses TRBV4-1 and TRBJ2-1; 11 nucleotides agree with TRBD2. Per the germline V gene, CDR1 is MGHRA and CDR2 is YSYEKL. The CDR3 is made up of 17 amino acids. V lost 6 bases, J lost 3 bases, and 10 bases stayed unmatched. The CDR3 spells CASSLTGTSGYYNEQFF. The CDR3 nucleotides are TGCGCCAGCAGTCTTACCGGGACTAGCGGTTACTACAATGAGCAGTTCTTC.

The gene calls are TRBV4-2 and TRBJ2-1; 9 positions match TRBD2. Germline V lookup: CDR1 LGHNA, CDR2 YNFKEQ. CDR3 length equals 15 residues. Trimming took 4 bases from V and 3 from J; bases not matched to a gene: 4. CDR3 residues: CASSRRTSDYNEQFF. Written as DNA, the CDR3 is TGTGCCAGCAGCCGAAGGACTAGCGACTACAATGAGCAGTTCTTC.

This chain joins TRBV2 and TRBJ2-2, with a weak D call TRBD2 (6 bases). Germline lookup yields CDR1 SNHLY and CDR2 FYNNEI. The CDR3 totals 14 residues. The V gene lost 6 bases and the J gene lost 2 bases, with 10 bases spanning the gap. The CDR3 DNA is TGTGCCAGCAGACGGACTACCAACACCGGGGAGCTGTTTTTT. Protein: CASRRTTNTGELFF.

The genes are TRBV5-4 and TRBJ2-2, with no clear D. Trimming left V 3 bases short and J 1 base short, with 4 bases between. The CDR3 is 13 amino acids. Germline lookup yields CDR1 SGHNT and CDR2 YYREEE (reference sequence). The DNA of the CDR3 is TGTGCCAGCAGCTACAAGAACACCGGGGAGCTGTTTTTT. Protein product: CASSYKNTGELFF.

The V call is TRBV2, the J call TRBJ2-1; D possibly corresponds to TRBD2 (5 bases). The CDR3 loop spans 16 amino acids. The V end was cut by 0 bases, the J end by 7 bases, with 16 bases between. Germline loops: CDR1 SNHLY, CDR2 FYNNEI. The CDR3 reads CASSEALAPSLNEQFF. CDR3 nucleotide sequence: TGTGCCAGCAGTGAAGCCCTAGCCCCCAGCCTTAATGAGCAGTTCTTC.

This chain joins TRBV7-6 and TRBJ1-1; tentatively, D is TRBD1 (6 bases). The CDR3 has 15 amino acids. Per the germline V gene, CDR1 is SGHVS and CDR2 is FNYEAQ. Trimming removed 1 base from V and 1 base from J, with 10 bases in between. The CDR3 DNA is TGTGCCAGCAGCTTAGTAGAGGGGGAGAACACTGAAGCTTTCTTT. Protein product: CASSLVEGENTEAFF.

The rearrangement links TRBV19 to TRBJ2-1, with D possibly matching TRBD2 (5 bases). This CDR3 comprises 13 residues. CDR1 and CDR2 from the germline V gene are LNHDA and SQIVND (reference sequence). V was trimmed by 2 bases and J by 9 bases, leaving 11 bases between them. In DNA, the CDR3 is TGTGCCAGTAGTATAACGGGGTTCCGTGAGCAGTTCTTC. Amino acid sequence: CASSITGFREQFF.

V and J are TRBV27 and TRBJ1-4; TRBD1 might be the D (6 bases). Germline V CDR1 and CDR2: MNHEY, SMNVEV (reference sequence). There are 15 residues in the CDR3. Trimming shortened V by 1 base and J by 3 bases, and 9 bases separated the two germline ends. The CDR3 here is CASSLLGGPNEKLFF. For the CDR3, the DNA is TGTGCCAGCAGTTTATTGGGGGGGCCTAATGAAAAACTGTTTTTT. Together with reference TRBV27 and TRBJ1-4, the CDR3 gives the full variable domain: EAQVTQNPRYLITVTGKKLTVTCSQNMNHEYMSWYRQDPGLGLRQIYYSMNVEVTDKGDVPEGYKVSRKEKRNFPLILESPSPNQTSLYFCASSLLGGPNEKLFFGSGTQLSVL.

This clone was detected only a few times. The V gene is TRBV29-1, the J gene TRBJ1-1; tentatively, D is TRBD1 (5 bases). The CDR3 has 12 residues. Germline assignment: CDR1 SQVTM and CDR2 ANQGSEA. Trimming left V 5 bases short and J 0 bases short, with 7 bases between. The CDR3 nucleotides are TGCAGCGTTTCCAGGGTGAACACTGAAGCTTTCTTT. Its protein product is CSVSRVNTEAFF.

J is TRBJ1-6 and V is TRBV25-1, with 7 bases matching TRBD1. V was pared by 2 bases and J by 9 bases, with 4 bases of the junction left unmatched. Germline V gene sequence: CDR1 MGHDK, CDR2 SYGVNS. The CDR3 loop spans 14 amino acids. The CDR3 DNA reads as TGTGCCAGCAGTGAAAATAACAGGGGTTCACCCCTCCACTTT. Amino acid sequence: CASSENNRGSPLHF.

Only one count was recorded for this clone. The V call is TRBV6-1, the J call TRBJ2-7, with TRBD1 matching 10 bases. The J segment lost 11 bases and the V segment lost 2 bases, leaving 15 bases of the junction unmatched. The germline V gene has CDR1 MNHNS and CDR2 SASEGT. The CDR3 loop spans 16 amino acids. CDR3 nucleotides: TGTGCCAGCAGTGAACATACCGGGACAGGGGCCCTAGGGGAGTACTTC. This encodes CASSEHTGTGALGEYF.

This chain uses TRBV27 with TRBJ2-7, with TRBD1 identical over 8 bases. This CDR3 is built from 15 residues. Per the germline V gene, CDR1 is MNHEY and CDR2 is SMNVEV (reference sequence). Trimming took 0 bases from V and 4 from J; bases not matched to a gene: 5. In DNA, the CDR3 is TGTGCCAGCAGTTTATCGATCTACAGGGGGTACGAGCAGTACTTC. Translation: CASSLSIYRGYEQYF.

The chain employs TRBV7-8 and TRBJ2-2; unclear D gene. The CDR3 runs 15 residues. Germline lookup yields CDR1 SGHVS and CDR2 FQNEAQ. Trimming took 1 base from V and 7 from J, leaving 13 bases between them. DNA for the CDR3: TGTGCCAGCAGCTTAGTCGGCGGCCCCAACGGGGAGCTGTTTTTT. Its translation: CASSLVGGPNGELFF.

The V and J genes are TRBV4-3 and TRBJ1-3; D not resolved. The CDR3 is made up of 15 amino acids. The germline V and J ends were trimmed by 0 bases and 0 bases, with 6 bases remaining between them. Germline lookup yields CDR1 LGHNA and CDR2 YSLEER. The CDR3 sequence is CASSQDSSSGNTIYF. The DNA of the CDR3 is TGCGCCAGCAGCCAAGATTCCAGCTCTGGAAACACCATATATTTT.

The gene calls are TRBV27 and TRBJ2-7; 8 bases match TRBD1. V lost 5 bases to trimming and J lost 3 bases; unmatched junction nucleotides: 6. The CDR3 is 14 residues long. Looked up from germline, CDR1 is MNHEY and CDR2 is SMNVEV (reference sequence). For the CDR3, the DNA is TGTGCCAGCAGTAAGGACAGGGTTTACTACGAGCAGTACTTC. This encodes CASSKDRVYYEQYF.

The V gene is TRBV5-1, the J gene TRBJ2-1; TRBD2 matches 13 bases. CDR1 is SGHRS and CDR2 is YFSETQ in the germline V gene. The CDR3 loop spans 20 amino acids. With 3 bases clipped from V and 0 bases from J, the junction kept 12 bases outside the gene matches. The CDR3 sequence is CASSSGLAGVGVSSYNEQFF. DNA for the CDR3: TGCGCCAGCAGCTCAGGACTAGCGGGAGTTGGGGTGAGCTCCTACAATGAGCAGTTCTTC. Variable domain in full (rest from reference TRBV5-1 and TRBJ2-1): KAGVTQTPRYLIKTRGQQVTLSCSPISGHRSVSWYQQTPGQGLQFLFEYFSETQRNKGNFPGRFSGRQFSNSRSEMNVSTLELGDSALYLCASSSGLAGVGVSSYNEQFFGPGTRLTVL.

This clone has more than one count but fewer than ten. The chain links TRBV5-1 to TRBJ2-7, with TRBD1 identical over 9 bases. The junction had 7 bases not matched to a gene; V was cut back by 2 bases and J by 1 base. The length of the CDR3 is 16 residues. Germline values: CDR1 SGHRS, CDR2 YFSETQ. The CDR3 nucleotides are TGCGCCAGCAGCTTAGGGACAGGGAAAGGGTCCTACGAGCAGTACTTC. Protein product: CASSLGTGKGSYEQYF.

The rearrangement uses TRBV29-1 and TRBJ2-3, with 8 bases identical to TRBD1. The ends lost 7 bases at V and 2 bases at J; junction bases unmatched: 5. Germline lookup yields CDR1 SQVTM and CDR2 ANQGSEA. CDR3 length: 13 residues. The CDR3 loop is CSARTGFTDTQYF. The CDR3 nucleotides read TGCAGCGCACGGACAGGGTTCACAGATACGCAGTATTTT.